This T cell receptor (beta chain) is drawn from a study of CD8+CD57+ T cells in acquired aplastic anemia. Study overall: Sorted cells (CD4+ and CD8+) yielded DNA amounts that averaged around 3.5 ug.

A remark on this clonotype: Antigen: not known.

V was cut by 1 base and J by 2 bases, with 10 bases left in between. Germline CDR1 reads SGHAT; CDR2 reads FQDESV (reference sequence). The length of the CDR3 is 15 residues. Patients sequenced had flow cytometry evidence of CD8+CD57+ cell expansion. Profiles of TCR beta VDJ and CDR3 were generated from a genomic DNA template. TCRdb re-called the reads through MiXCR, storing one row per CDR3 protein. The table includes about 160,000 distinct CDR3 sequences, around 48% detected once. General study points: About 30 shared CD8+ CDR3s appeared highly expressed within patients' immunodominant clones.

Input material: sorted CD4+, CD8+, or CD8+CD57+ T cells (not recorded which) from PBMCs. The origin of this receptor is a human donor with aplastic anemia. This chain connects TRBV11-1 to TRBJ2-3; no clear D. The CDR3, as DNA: TGTGCCAGCAGCTTAGAAGGGATACACACAGATACGCAGTATTTT. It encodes CASSLEGIHTDTQYF.